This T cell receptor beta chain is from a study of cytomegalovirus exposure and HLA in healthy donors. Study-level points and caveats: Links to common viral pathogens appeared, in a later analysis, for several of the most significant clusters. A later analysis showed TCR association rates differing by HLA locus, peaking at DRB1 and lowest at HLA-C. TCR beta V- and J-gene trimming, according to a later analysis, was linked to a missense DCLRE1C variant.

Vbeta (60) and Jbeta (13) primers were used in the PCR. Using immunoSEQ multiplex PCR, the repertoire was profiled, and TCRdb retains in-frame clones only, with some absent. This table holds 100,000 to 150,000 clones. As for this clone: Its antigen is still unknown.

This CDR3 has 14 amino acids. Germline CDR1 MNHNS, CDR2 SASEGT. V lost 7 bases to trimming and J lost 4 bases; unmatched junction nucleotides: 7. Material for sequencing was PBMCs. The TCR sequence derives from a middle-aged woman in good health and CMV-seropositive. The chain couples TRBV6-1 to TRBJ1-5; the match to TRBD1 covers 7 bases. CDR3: CASILRGSNQPQHF. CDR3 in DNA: TGTGCCAGCATCCTCAGGGGGAGTAATCAGCCCCAGCATTTT.